One and the same sample provided the 15 T cell receptor beta chains below, sequenced in a study of blood T cell repertoires in COVID-19. The repertoire was sequenced with immunoSEQ multiplex PCR; TCRdb's copy has only in-frame clones and lacks some. The repertoire has roughly 250,000 clones, roughly 84% of them found once; the top ten carry 0.87%. What was sequenced was peripheral blood. The receptors here all came from a human donor with COVID-19, enrolled during active disease. The donor label of this sample is uncertain.

This chain uses TRBV7-6 with TRBJ1-2; 7 nucleotides align to TRBD1. After removal of 0 bases from V and 3 bases from J, the junction contained 1 base not matched to a gene. In germline, CDR1 is SGHVS, CDR2 FNYEAQ. This CDR3 contains 14 residues. CDR3 amino acids: CASSLATGYYGYTF. DNA for the CDR3: TGTGCCAGCAGCTTAGCGACAGGGTACTATGGCTACACCTTC.

V is TRBV7-8 and J is TRBJ1-3; tentatively, D is TRBD1 (6 bases). The CDR3 is 17 residues long. Deletions cut 4 bases from V and 0 bases from J, with 16 bases between. Germline V CDR1 and CDR2: SGHVS, FQNEAQ. The DNA of the CDR3 is TGTGCCAGCAGCTCAGCAGGGGATAGTGTCTCTGGAAACACCATATATTTT. Encoded protein: CASSSAGDSVSGNTIYF.

This clone was counted only a few times. The sample carries other DNA sequences with the same CDR3. The chain links TRBV3-1 (or the pseudogene TRBV3-2) to TRBJ1-1; D is undetermined. There are 13 residues in the CDR3. The V end lost 1 base, the J end lost 1 base, and 4 bases lay between the germline ends. CDR1 is LGHDT and CDR2 is YNNKEL in the germline V gene (reference sequence). The CDR3 bases are TGTGCCAGCAGCCAAGTGGCGAACACTGAAGCTTTCTTT. It specifies CASSQVANTEAFF.

This clone occurred once. The genes are TRBV27 and TRBJ2-5; 9 bases are a match to TRBD1. This CDR3 has 15 residues. Germline CDR1 and CDR2: MNHEY and SMNVEV (reference sequence). V was pared by 6 bases and J by 2 bases, with 7 bases of the junction left unmatched. CDR3 DNA: TGTGCCAGCAGAGTGGGGACAGGGTCACAAGAGACCCAGTACTTC. Protein: CASRVGTGSQETQYF.

CDR3 residues: CASSSARGTYEQYF. DNA of the CDR3: TGCGCCAGCAGCTCAGCCAGGGGAACCTACGAGCAGTACTTC. The V gene is TRBV5-1, the J gene TRBJ2-7, with D possibly matching TRBD1 (6 bases). The CDR3 covers 14 residues. V gave up 3 bases and J gave up 2 bases, with 12 bases separating them. Germline assignment: CDR1 SGHRS and CDR2 YFSETQ.

J is TRBJ1-5 and V is TRBV15, with D possibly being TRBD1 (5 bases). V lost 0 bases and J lost 6, with 12 bases in between. CDR1 and CDR2 (germline): LNHNV, YYDKDF (reference sequence). The CDR3 contains 15 residues. CDR3 in DNA: TGTGCCACCAGCAGAGACGGCACGGGGGGTCAGCCCCAGCATTTT. Its translation: CATSRDGTGGQPQHF.

Only a few counts were recorded for this clone. The chain combines TRBV11-2 with TRBJ2-2; unclear D gene. The CDR3 length is 14 residues. From germline, CDR1 is SGHAT and CDR2 FQNNGV. The germline V and J ends were trimmed by 0 bases and 2 bases, with 4 bases remaining between them. This CDR3 reads CASSLELNTGELFF. The DNA for the CDR3 is TGTGCCAGCAGCTTAGAACTAAACACCGGGGAGCTGTTTTTT.

This clone was found once. The gene calls are TRBV28 and TRBJ1-2; TRBD1 matches at 7 bases. V shed 7 bases, J shed 2 bases, and the junction held 7 bases outside the gene matches. Germline V gene data show CDR1 as MDHEN and CDR2 as SYDVKM. The CDR3 runs 14 residues. In DNA, the CDR3 is TGTGCCAGCAAGGGAACAGGGGACAACTATGGCTACACCTTC. Encoded protein: CASKGTGDNYGYTF.

This clone appeared a few times. The chain has TRBV28 and TRBJ2-3; D remains ambiguous. Per the germline V gene, CDR1 is MDHEN and CDR2 is SYDVKM. V shed 3 bases and J shed 3 bases, with 16 bases lying between them. CDR3 length: 16 amino acids. For the CDR3, the DNA is TGTGCCAGCAGTTTTCTCTGGCAGACTCGGACAGATACGCAGTATTTT. It codes for CASSFLWQTRTDTQYF.

Details on this clone: At one end, the junction sequence differs from germline, possibly due to a read error. The rearrangement uses TRBV7-7 and TRBJ2-3; the match to TRBD2 covers 11 bases. There are 15 residues in the CDR3. Germline CDR1 SSHAT, CDR2 FNYEAQ (reference sequence). The CDR3 bases are TGTGCTAGCAGTCTAGCGGGAGGTGACGGGAATACGCAGTATTTT. It yields the protein CASSLAGGDGNTQYF. The variable domain in full, completed from reference TRBV7-7 and TRBJ2-3, reads GAGVSQSPRYKVTKRGQDVTLRCDPISSHATLYWYQQALGQGPEFLTYFNYEAQPDKSGLPSDRFSAERPEGSISTLTIQRTEQRDSAMYRCASSLAGGDGNTQYFGPGTRLTVL.

As concerns this clone: Other DNA sequences in this specimen translate into the identical CDR3. This chain links TRBV11-2 with TRBJ2-3, with TRBD2 matching 12 bases. V was pared by 5 bases and J by 1 base, with 4 bases of the junction left unmatched. The CDR3 length is 16 residues. Germline lookup yields CDR1 SGHAT and CDR2 FQNNGV. The CDR3: CASSPRLAGGTDTQYF. CDR3 sequence (DNA): TGTGCCAGCAGCCCACGACTAGCGGGAGGCACAGATACGCAGTATTTT.

V and J are TRBV6-6 and TRBJ2-2, with 10 positions matching TRBD1. The trim removed 5 bases at V and 3 bases at J, leaving 3 bases unmatched. Germline V lookup: CDR1 MNHNY, CDR2 SVGAGI (reference sequence). There are 15 residues in the CDR3. The CDR3 DNA is TGTGCCAGCAGTCCCGGGACAGGGGACACCGGGGAGCTGTTTTTT. It specifies CASSPGTGDTGELFF.

As to this clone: Other DNA sequences in the same sample also yield this CDR3. The chain joins TRBV5-1 to TRBJ2-7; 7 bases are shared with TRBD1. Germline V gene sequence: CDR1 SGHRS, CDR2 YFSETQ. The CDR3 contains 14 residues. V trimming: 0 bases; J trimming: 2 bases; junction bases outside the gene matches: 2. In DNA, the CDR3 is TGCGCCAGCAGCTTGGAAGGGGGCCCCTACGAGCAGTACTTC. This codes for CASSLEGGPYEQYF.

The chain couples TRBV6-6 to TRBJ2-1; 13 bases match TRBD2. Germline lookup yields CDR1 MNHNY and CDR2 SVGAGI (reference sequence). Trimming removed 5 bases from V and 4 bases from J; junction bases left unmatched: 8. CDR3 size: 17 residues. CDR3 sequence (DNA): TGTGCCAGCAGTCCGGGGACTAGCGGGACCCTGTACAATGAGCAGTTCTTC. Its translation is CASSPGTSGTLYNEQFF.

V and J are TRBV11-2 and TRBJ2-5; maybe TRBD2 (5 bases). Germline V gene data show CDR1 as SGHAT and CDR2 as FQNNGV. There are 14 residues in the CDR3. V was shortened by 3 bases and J by 2 bases, with 10 bases between the two germline ends. CDR3 DNA: TGTGCCAGCAGCTTCGGACGGGAACAAGAGACCCAGTACTTC. This gives the protein CASSFGREQETQYF.